The clone carrying this T cell receptor (beta chain) was counted between two and nine times. Source study methods: Reference gene primer amplification gave nucleated cell count estimates. Clones were sequenced by immunoSEQ multiplex PCR, and TCRdb holds only the in-frame ones, with some missing. V and J calls and clone size are those listed in that table; D and trimming were worked out from the DNA. The data contain about 55,000 clones, over 75% of them singletons. This sample stems from a study of blood T cell repertoires in COVID-19. Study at large: Acute and convalescent COVID-19 samples came from the United States, Italy and Spain. T cells, B-cell-depleted T cells, or PBMCs supplied cDNA or gDNA.

Unmatched junction bases numbered 4, after V lost 4 bases and J lost 0 bases. CDR3 length: 16 residues. From germline, CDR1 is KGHSH and CDR2 LQKENI. Sample: peripheral blood. This TCR was recovered from a human donor in a cohort sampled during active COVID-19. The chain recombines TRBV18 with TRBJ2-2, with 8 bases aligning to TRBD1. CDR3 in amino acids: CASSQSRGPNTGELFF. The CDR3 bases are TGTGCCAGCTCACAATCCAGGGGGCCGAACACCGGGGAGCTGTTTTTT.